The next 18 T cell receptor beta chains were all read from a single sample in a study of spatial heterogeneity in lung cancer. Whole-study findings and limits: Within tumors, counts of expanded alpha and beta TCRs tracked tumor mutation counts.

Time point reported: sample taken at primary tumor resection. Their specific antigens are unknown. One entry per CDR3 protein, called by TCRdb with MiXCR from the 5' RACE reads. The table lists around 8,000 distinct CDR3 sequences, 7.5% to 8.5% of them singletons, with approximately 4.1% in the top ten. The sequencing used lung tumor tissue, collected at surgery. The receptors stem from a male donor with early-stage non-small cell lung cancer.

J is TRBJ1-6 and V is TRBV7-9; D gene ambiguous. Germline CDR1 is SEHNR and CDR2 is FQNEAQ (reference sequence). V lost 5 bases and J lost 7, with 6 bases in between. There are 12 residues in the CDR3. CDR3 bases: TGTGCCAGCAGCCCCCCCAATTCACCCCTCCACTTT. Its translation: CASSPPNSPLHF.

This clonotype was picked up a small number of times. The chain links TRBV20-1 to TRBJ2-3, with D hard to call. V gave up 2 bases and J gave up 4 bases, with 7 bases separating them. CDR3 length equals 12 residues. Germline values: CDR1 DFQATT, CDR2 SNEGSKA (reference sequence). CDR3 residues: CSARYYPDTQYF. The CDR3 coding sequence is TGCAGTGCTAGATATTATCCAGATACGCAGTATTTT.

CDR3 in amino acids: CASSRDTYGYTF. The CDR3 DNA follows: TGTGCCAGCAGCAGGGACACCTATGGCTACACCTTC. V usage is TRBV9 and J usage is TRBJ1-2, with D possibly being TRBD1 (6 bases). The CDR3 covers 12 residues. The V gene's germline CDR1 is SGDLS and CDR2 YYNGEE. Trimming removed 4 bases from V and 4 bases from J, with 8 bases in between. Supplemented by reference TRBV9 and TRBJ1-2, the full variable domain reads DSGVTQTPKHLITATGQRVTLRCSPRSGDLSVYWYQQSLDQGLQFLIQYYNGEERAKGNILERFSAQQFPDLHSELNLSSLELGDSALYFCASSRDTYGYTFGSGTRLTVV.

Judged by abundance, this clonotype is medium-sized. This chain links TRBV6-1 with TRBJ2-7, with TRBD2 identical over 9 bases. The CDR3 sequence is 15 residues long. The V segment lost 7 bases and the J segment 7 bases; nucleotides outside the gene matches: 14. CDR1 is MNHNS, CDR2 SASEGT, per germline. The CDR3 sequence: CASTLEASGTREQYF. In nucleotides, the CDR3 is TGTGCCAGCACCCTTGAGGCTAGCGGGACGAGGGAGCAGTACTTC.

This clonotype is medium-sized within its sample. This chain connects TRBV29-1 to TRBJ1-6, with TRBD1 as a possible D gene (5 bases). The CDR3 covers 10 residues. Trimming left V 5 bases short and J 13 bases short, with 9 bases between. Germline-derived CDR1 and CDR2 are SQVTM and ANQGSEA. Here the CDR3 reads CSVQGFPLHF. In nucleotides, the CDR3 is TGCAGCGTTCAGGGTTTTCCCCTCCACTTT.

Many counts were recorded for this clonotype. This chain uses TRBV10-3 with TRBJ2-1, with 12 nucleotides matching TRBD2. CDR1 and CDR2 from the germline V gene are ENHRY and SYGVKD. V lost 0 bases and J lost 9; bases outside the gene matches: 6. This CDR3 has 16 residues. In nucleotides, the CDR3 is TGTGCCATCAGTGAGTCGTTTACTAGCGGGAGGTTTGAGCAGTTCTTC. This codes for CAISESFTSGRFEQFF.

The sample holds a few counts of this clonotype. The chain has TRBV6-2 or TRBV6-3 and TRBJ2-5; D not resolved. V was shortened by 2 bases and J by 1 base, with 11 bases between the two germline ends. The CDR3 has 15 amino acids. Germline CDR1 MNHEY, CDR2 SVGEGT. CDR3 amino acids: CASSYGLRSQETQYF. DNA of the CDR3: TGTGCCAGCAGTTACGGGCTCCGGTCCCAAGAGACCCAGTACTTC.

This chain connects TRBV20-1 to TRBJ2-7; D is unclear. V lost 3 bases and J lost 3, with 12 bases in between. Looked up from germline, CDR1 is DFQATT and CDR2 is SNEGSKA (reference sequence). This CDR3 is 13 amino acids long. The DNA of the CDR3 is TGCAGTGCTAGTCTGGGAATACGCTACGAGCAGTACTTC. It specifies CSASLGIRYEQYF.

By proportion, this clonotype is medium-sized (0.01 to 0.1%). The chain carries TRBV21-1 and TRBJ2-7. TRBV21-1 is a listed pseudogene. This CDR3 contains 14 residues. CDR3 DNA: TGTGCCAGCAGCAAACCCGTAAGCTCCTACGAGCAGTACTTC. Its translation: CASSKPVSSYEQYF.

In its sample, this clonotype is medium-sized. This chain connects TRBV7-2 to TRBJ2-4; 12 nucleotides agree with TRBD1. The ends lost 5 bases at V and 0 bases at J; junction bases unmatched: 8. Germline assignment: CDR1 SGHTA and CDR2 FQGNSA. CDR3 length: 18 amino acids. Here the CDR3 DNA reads TGTGCCAGCAGCACCGGGACAGGGGGCGATATAGCCAAAAACATTCAGTACTTC. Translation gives CASSTGTGGDIAKNIQYF.

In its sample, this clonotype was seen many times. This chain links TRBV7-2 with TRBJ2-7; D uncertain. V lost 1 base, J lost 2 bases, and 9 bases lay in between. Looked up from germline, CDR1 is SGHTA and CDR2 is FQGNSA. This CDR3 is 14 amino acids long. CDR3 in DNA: TGTGCCAGCAGCTTAGGGCACACAGCCTACGAGCAGTACTTC. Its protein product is CASSLGHTAYEQYF.

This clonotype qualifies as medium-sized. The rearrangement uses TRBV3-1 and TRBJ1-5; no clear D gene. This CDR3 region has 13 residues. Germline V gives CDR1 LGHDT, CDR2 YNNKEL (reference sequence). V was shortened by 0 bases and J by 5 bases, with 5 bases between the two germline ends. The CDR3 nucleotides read TGTGCCAGCAGCCAAGATCTCGATCAGCCCCAGCATTTT. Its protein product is CASSQDLDQPQHF.

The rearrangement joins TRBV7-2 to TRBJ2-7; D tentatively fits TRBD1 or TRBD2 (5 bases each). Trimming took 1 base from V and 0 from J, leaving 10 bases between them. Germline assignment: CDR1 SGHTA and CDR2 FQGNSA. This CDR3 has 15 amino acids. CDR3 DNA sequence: TGTGCCAGCAGCTTAGAGGGGAGAGGCTCCTACGAGCAGTACTTC. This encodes CASSLEGRGSYEQYF.

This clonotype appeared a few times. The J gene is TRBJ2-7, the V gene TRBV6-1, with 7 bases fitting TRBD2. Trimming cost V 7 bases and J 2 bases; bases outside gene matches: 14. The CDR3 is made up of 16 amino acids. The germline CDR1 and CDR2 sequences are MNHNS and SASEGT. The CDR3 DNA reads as TGTGCCAGCAAGAGGCCCCTTGCGGGAGTCCCCTACGAGCAGTACTTC. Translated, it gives CASKRPLAGVPYEQYF.

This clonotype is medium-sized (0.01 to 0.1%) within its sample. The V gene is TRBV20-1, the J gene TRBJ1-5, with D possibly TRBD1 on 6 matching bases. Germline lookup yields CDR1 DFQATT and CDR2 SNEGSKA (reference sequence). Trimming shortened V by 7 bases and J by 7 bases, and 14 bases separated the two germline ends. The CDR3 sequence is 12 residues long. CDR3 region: CSVQTGRQPQHF. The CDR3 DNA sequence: TGCAGTGTTCAAACAGGGCGGCAGCCCCAGCATTTT.

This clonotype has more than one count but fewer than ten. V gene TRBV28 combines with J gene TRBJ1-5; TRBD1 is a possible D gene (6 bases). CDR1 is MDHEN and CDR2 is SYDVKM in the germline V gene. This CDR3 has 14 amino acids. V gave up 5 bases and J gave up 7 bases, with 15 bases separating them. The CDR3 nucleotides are TGTGCCAGCAGTATATACACAGGGAACCAGCCCCAGCATTTT. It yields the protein CASSIYTGNQPQHF.

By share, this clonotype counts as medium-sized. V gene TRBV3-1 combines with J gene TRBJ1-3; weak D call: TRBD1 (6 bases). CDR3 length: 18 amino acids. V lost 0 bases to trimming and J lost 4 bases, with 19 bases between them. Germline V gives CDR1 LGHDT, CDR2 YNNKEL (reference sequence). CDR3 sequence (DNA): TGTGCCAGCAGCCAAGACGGCCCACAGGGAGATTTCGGAAACACCATATATTTT. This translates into CASSQDGPQGDFGNTIYF.

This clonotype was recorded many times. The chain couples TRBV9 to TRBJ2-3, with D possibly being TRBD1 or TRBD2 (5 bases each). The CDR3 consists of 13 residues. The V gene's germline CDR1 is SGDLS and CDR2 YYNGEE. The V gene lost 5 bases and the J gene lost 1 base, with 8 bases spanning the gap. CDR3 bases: TGTGCCAGCAGGGGGACCCGCACAGATACGCAGTATTTT. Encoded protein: CASRGTRTDTQYF.